This entry describes one T cell receptor beta chain. Antigen unknown. An end of the junction does not agree with germline; a read error may underlie this. This specimen belongs to a study of Ad26.COV2.S vaccination and SARS-CoV-2 variants. Study background: Donor joined the COV1001 Ad26.COV2.S trial arm. The study gave Ad26.COV2.S intramuscularly, once or twice 56 days apart.

Treatment indicated: roughly 20 received Ad26.COV2.S at low or high dose, single or two shots; 5 received placebo; per-sample allocation not given. Sample collection was performed on day 63 after the first vaccine or placebo injection. In Boston, the donor was an adult between 18-55 years of age. General study results and limits: Placebo and vaccine recipients had non-spike TCR breadth that was similar.

TCRdb keeps only in-frame clones here, not all; method: immunoSEQ multiplex PCR. The sample includes about 350,000 clones, more than 75% of them seen just once. The source material was peripheral blood, sampled in a trial of Ad26.COV2.S vaccine versus placebo. The sequence was collected from a person aged 18-60 years who received the Ad26.COV2.S COVID-19 vaccine or a placebo.

The CDR3 bases are TGTGCCAGCAGTCACTCCTCCAGGGGCTATTCACCCCTCCACTTT. Protein sequence: CASSHSSRGYSPLHF. The V and J genes are TRBV6-6 and TRBJ1-6; possibly TRBD1 for D (6 bases). Germline V lookup: CDR1 MNHNY, CDR2 SVGAGI (reference sequence). CDR3 length equals 15 residues.